The 27 T cell receptor beta chains below all came from one sample that was sequenced in a study of shared clonotypes between healthy human individuals. The protocol was immunoSEQ multiplex PCR, while the TCRdb copy is restricted to in-frame clones and leaves out a portion. The sample lists fewer than 2.5 million clones; roughly 93% were seen once. Material for sequencing was naive CD4+ T cells from PBMCs. Subset specified: CD45RA+ positively selected. These receptors were taken from a young man in good health. Some clones in this sample may be carry-over from other donors' samples.

The chain uses TRBV6-6 and TRBJ2-7; the D gene is possibly TRBD2 (6 bases). Germline V gives CDR1 MNHNY, CDR2 SVGAGI (reference sequence). Trimming cost V 7 bases and J 3 bases, with 13 bases left between them. The CDR3 has 13 residues. The CDR3 spells CASKERDFYEQYF. As DNA, the CDR3 is TGTGCCAGCAAGGAACGGGACTTCTACGAGCAGTACTTC.

This rearrangement joins TRBV27 to TRBJ2-1; 13 nucleotides match TRBD2. CDR3 length: 19 amino acids. V dropped 5 bases and J dropped 6; count of bases not matched to a gene: 16. From germline, CDR1 is MNHEY and CDR2 SMNVEV (reference sequence). CDR3 sequence reads: CASSIRTSGRTRSSNEQFF. The CDR3 DNA is TGTGCCAGCAGTATTCGGACTAGCGGGAGAACCAGGTCGAGCAATGAGCAGTTCTTC.

The chain combines TRBV6-5 with TRBJ1-1; D is unclear. The CDR3 spans 13 residues. From germline, CDR1 is MNHEY and CDR2 SVGAGI. The V and J ends lost 1 base and 2 bases respectively, with 5 bases between them. CDR3 sequence reads: CASSYWTNTEAFF. The CDR3 DNA is TGTGCCAGCAGTTACTGGACCAACACTGAAGCTTTCTTT.

The chain combines TRBV19 with TRBJ2-1, with TRBD1 identical over 8 bases. Per the germline V gene, CDR1 is LNHDA and CDR2 is SQIVND (reference sequence). V lost 1 base to trimming and J lost 5 bases; unmatched junction nucleotides: 7. This CDR3 region has 16 residues. This CDR3 is CASSIAGRGHHNEQFF. Written as DNA, the CDR3 is TGTGCCAGTAGTATAGCGGGCAGGGGGCACCACAATGAGCAGTTCTTC.

This chain joins TRBV7-2 and TRBJ2-7, with no clear D. Germline V gives CDR1 SGHTA, CDR2 FQGNSA. The CDR3 sequence is 14 residues long. V lost 5 bases and J 2 bases, leaving 13 bases between the germline ends. CDR3 region: CASSPDAGPYEQYF. For the CDR3, the DNA is TGTGCCAGCAGCCCCGACGCAGGCCCCTACGAGCAGTACTTC. Looking up the rest from reference TRBV7-2 and TRBJ2-7 gives the full variable domain: GAGVSQSPSNKVTEKGKDVELRCDPISGHTALYWYRQSLGQGLEFLIYFQGNSAPDKSGLPSDRFSAERTGGSVSTLTIQRTQQEDSAVYLCASSPDAGPYEQYFGPGTRLTVT.

The gene calls are TRBV7-8 and TRBJ2-7, with TRBD2 matching 10 bases. CDR1 is SGHVS and CDR2 is FQNEAQ in the germline V gene. CDR3 length equals 14 residues. V lost 4 bases to trimming and J lost 3 bases; unmatched junction nucleotides: 3. CDR3 DNA: TGTGCCAGCAGCTCTAGCGGGAGTGGCTACGAGCAGTACTTC. Its translation: CASSSSGSGYEQYF.

The chain has TRBV4-1 and TRBJ1-1, with D uncertain. The CDR3 is 14 amino acids. Germline V gene lookup returns CDR1 MGHRA and CDR2 YSYEKL. The V end was cut by 0 bases, the J end by 1 base, with 6 bases between. The CDR3 spells CASSQDPANTEAFF. The CDR3 DNA is TGCGCCAGCAGCCAAGATCCGGCGAACACTGAAGCTTTCTTT.

Notes on this clone: This same CDR3 is encoded by further DNA sequences in the sample. This chain links TRBV18 with TRBJ2-7, with D uncertain. This CDR3 region has 11 residues. V was shortened by 3 bases and J by 4 bases, with 4 bases between the two germline ends. CDR1 KGHSH and CDR2 LQKENI come from the germline V gene. This chain's CDR3 is CASSPGYEQYF. CDR3 DNA sequence: TGTGCCAGCTCACCTGGTTACGAGCAGTACTTC.

This clone was detected once. The V gene is TRBV5-1, the J gene TRBJ2-7, with 10 positions matching TRBD1. The CDR3 has 15 residues. V lost 1 base, J lost 5 bases, and 6 bases stayed unmatched. CDR1 is SGHRS and CDR2 is YFSETQ in the germline V gene. The CDR3 DNA follows: TGCGCCAGCAGCTTGCCCGGGACAGGGGTGAACGAGCAGTACTTC. Residues: CASSLPGTGVNEQYF.

The chain carries TRBV4-1 and TRBJ1-2, with 8 positions matching TRBD1. The CDR3 contains 13 residues. From germline, CDR1 is MGHRA and CDR2 YSYEKL. V shed 10 bases and J 5 bases; nucleotides not matched to a gene: 9. In DNA form, the CDR3 reads TGCGCCACAAGGGGGACAGGCGATTATGGCTACACCTTC. Its translation: CATRGTGDYGYTF.

The chain's CDR3 is CASRPGSIGSDTQYF. The DNA for the CDR3 is TGTGCCAGCAGGCCTGGCTCCATCGGGTCCGATACGCAGTATTTT. The rearrangement links TRBV6-5 to TRBJ2-3; D is unresolved. Germline V gene lookup returns CDR1 MNHEY and CDR2 SVGAGI. The germline V and J ends were trimmed by 6 bases and 6 bases, with 19 bases remaining between them. The CDR3 consists of 15 residues.

The chain uses TRBV5-8 and TRBJ2-5; 13 bases agree with TRBD2. V trimming: 4 bases; J trimming: 6 bases; junction bases outside the gene matches: 6. The germline CDR1 and CDR2 sequences are SGHTS and YDEGEE. This CDR3 comprises 15 residues. CDR3 sequence reads: CASSAELAGGKTQYF. CDR3 coding DNA: TGTGCCAGCAGCGCCGAACTAGCGGGAGGGAAGACCCAGTACTTC. Together with reference TRBV5-8 and TRBJ2-5, the CDR3 gives the full variable domain: EAGVTQSPTHLIKTRGQQATLRCSPISGHTSVYWYQQALGLGLQFLLWYDEGEERNRGNFPPRFSGRQFPNYSSELNVNALELEDSALYLCASSAELAGGKTQYFGPGTRLLVL.

J is TRBJ2-7 and V is TRBV9; 7 bases are a match to TRBD2. The CDR3 runs to 16 residues. CDR1 and CDR2 from the germline V gene are SGDLS and YYNGEE. J lost 5 bases, V lost 0 bases, and 11 bases had no gene match. CDR3 nucleotides: TGTGCCAGCAGCGTAGGGCGGAAGAGCGGGAACGACGAGCAGTACTTC. Translated, it gives CASSVGRKSGNDEQYF.

The V and J genes are TRBV28 and TRBJ2-7, with D possibly being TRBD1 (6 bases). The CDR3 runs to 13 residues. The germline gives CDR1 MDHEN, CDR2 SYDVKM. Trimming left V 5 bases short and J 2 bases short, with 10 bases between. The CDR3 region is CASSPDSPYEQYF. CDR3 coding DNA: TGTGCCAGCAGTCCGGACAGCCCCTACGAGCAGTACTTC.

This chain links TRBV7-8 with TRBJ1-1; the D gene is possibly TRBD1 (5 bases). V lost 5 bases to trimming and J lost 0 bases, with 19 bases between them. This CDR3 spans 17 amino acids. Germline V gene lookup returns CDR1 SGHVS and CDR2 FQNEAQ. CDR3 DNA: TGTGCCAGCAGCCCTAACAGGCTGGGAGCCGTGAACACTGAAGCTTTCTTT. It is translated as CASSPNRLGAVNTEAFF.

CDR3 sequence (DNA): TGTGCCAGCAGCGGAAGGGGTGACTATGGCTACACCTTC. Residues: CASSGRGDYGYTF. J is TRBJ1-2 and V is TRBV9, with D tentatively TRBD1 (5 bases). Looked up from germline, CDR1 is SGDLS and CDR2 is YYNGEE. The germline V and J ends were trimmed by 3 bases and 3 bases, with 9 bases remaining between them. The CDR3 has 13 amino acids.

For the CDR3, the DNA is TGTGCCAGCAGCACGATGGGGGGCTCTGGAAACACCATATATTTT. Translation gives CASSTMGGSGNTIYF. The V gene is TRBV9, the J gene TRBJ1-3; possible D gene TRBD1, 5 bases. Germline V gene lookup returns CDR1 SGDLS and CDR2 YYNGEE. This CDR3 spans 15 amino acids. The V end lost 4 bases, the J end lost 0 bases, and 11 bases lay between the germline ends.

The rearrangement links TRBV11-2 to TRBJ1-1; perhaps TRBD1 as D (6 bases). This CDR3 spans 15 amino acids. CDR1 and CDR2 from the germline V gene are SGHAT and FQNNGV. Trimming shortened V by 5 bases and J by 4 bases, and 17 bases separated the two germline ends. The CDR3 sequence is CASSASSQGSTEAFF. DNA for the CDR3: TGTGCCAGCAGCGCCAGCTCACAGGGTTCCACTGAAGCTTTCTTT.

The chain joins TRBV5-4 to TRBJ2-3, with TRBD2 identical over 15 bases. The V gene end was trimmed by 2 bases and the J gene end by 5 bases; junction bases not matched to a gene: 9. The germline gives CDR1 SGHNT, CDR2 YYREEE (reference sequence). The length of the CDR3 is 18 residues. CDR3 protein: CASSFPGLAGGSQDTQYF. DNA for the CDR3: TGTGCCAGCAGCTTCCCGGGACTAGCGGGAGGTTCGCAAGATACGCAGTATTTT.

The chain recombines TRBV19 with TRBJ1-1; unclear D gene. The V end lost 5 bases, the J end lost 5 bases, and 12 bases lay between the germline ends. CDR1 and CDR2 from the germline V gene are LNHDA and SQIVND (reference sequence). The CDR3 spans 13 residues. DNA of the CDR3: TGTGCCAGTAGTTGGAGTGAACAGACTGAAGCTTTCTTT. It is translated as CASSWSEQTEAFF.

The genes are TRBV28 and TRBJ2-3; the match to TRBD2 covers 7 bases. This CDR3 is 15 amino acids long. Unmatched junction bases numbered 10, after V lost 6 bases and J lost 4 bases. CDR1 is MDHEN, CDR2 SYDVKM, per germline. The CDR3 nucleotides are TGTGCCAGCAGCGTCGGAGGGACTATCCCAGATACGCAGTATTTT. It is translated as CASSVGGTIPDTQYF.

The V gene is TRBV7-9, the J gene TRBJ2-1; D is ambiguous. The germline V gene has CDR1 SEHNR and CDR2 FQNEAQ (reference sequence). CDR3 size: 15 residues. Trimming stripped 7 bases from V and 0 bases from J, with 13 bases between. The CDR3 region has the DNA TGTGCCAGCACCACGTCCTCCAGCTCCTACAATGAGCAGTTCTTC. This translates into CASTTSSSSYNEQFF.

The chain has TRBV7-3 and TRBJ2-1; 10 nucleotides align to TRBD2. This CDR3 spans 15 amino acids. Germline V gene sequence: CDR1 SGHTA, CDR2 FQGTGA. The V and J ends lost 5 bases and 2 bases, in that order; junction bases with no gene match: 3. The CDR3 bases are TGTGCCAGCAGCCCTAGCGGGAGCGCCTACAATGAGCAGTTCTTC. Protein product: CASSPSGSAYNEQFF. The full variable domain, with the rest looked up from reference TRBV7-3 and TRBJ2-1, is GAGVSQTPSNKVTEKGKYVELRCDPISGHTALYWYRQSLGQGPEFLIYFQGTGAADDSGLPNDRFFAVRPEGSVSTLKIQRTERGDSAVYLCASSPSGSAYNEQFFGPGTRLTVL.

V usage is TRBV10-3 and J usage is TRBJ2-3; D remains ambiguous. Trimming stripped 5 bases from V and 4 bases from J, with 16 bases between. The length of the CDR3 is 15 residues. Germline CDR1 and CDR2: ENHRY and SYGVKD. The CDR3 coding sequence is TGTGCCATCAGTCAAAGAGGTACAGAGGCAGATACGCAGTATTTT. Its protein is CAISQRGTEADTQYF.

A few counts support this clone. The CDR3 DNA is TGTGCCAGCTCACCAAGGACGGGACACCCGCAGTTCTTC. This codes for CASSPRTGHPQFF. This rearrangement joins TRBV18 to TRBJ2-1; TRBD1 might be the D (6 bases). This CDR3 contains 13 residues. From germline, CDR1 is KGHSH and CDR2 LQKENI. The ends were cut back, 2 bases at V and 12 bases at J, with 14 bases in the middle.

The genes are TRBV14 and TRBJ1-2; TRBD1 agrees at 7 bases. CDR1 is SGHDN, CDR2 FVKESK, per germline. Trimming removed 4 bases from V and 4 bases from J; junction bases left unmatched: 9. There are 15 residues in the CDR3. Here the CDR3 reads CASSLEPGQFYGYTF. The CDR3 DNA follows: TGTGCCAGCAGCCTGGAACCGGGACAGTTCTATGGCTACACCTTC.

As to this clone: A read error may account for a junction end that differs from germline. This chain links TRBV6-1 with TRBJ1-5; D call uncertain. CDR3 length: 18 residues. Germline V gene lookup returns CDR1 MNHNS and CDR2 SASEGT. The CDR3 nucleotides read TGTGCCAGCAGTGAATTGCGTCCCGGCGTCACTAGGAATCAGCTCCAGCATTTT. Amino acid sequence: CASSELRPGVTRNQLQHF.